What follows describes a single TCR beta chain. No cognate antigen has been identified for it. Base qualities are not provided; no much larger clone lies one nucleotide away. The CDR3 regions of human TCRbeta chains were analyzed by immunosequencing. The original methods were these. Repertoire TCRs were matched against a reference library of SARS-CoV-2-specific TCRs generated with the MIRA antigen-specificity platform. Breadth meant the fraction of unique TCRs that were SARS-CoV-2-associated, whereas depth meant the fraction of total T cells that were SARS-CoV-2-associated. Each spike-specific TCR was assigned to its reactive spike region and to a CD4 or CD8 class using the MIRA data. Log10-transformed breadth and depth values were compared by one-way ANOVA with Sidak's multiple comparisons tests. The immuneACCESS repertoire file appears here via TCRdb, limited to in-frame rearrangements. These files lack a portion of the clones; in checked studies, under half of the deficit traces to unresolved V genes, and the cause of the others is not known. The V and J calls and clone size are taken from that table; D and trimming were inferred from the DNA. Recorded for this sample are fewer than 150,000 clones; over 90% of them occurred a single time. More than 0.7% of the sample comes from the top ten.

Read against the paper, the sample's time point label means: baseline before first vaccination. Vaccinee samples were obtained from the UK trials COV001 and COV002, which included a single-blind randomized controlled phase 2/3 trial of AZD1222 (ChAdOx1 nCoV-19) in healthy adults. Trial participant PBMC samples were collected at day 0 and day 28 after the second dose for TCRbeta chain sequencing. This sample is drawn from a study of T cell responses to AZD1222 COVID-19 vaccine (dated by TCRdb to the early 2020s). With respect to the entire study: AZD1222 recipients whose second dose came at about 4 weeks and those whose second dose came at about 12 weeks were combined into one group, since spike-specific TCR depth and breadth did not differ between the two schedules. Enrollment into the trials was organized by age into subgroups of 18-55, 56-69 and 70-plus years, and those subgroups contained roughly 160, 29 and 62 TCR-sequenced participants, respectively. A total of 233 trial participants underwent TCR sequencing, of whom about 210 had received two doses of AZD1222 and roughly 26 had received two doses of the MenACWY control vaccine. The investigation overall reported the following: Because no day 14 peak-response samples were available, the repertoires could be characterized only after the peak T cell response. CD4 TCRs associated with the vaccine covered the entire spike protein, and the dominant responses were in regions 160-218 and 743-854. Participants were mostly white British and included more females than males, and it was suggested by the authors that clonal diversity may have been underestimated. In the small 56-69-year group, the increase in depth fell short of significance, most likely because of low power. Conclusions about previously exposed vaccinees are limited, since just five or six AZD1222 recipients were seropositive for SARS-CoV-2 at baseline. After two AZD1222 doses, both the breadth and the depth of spike-specific TCRs were significantly higher than at day 0 and than in MenACWY recipients. Nearly half of unique spike-specific TCRs reportedly recognized epitopes outside regions mutated in the B.1.351 and B.1.1.7 variants.

The input for sequencing was peripheral blood, taken on day 0 of AZD1222 vaccination. The source of this sequence is an adult in good health.

The CDR3 reads CASSTRLAGGETQYF. The nucleotide sequence is TGTGCCAGTAGTACCCGACTAGCTGGGGGGGAGACCCAGTACTTC. The V and J segments used are TRBV19 and TRBJ2-5; 7 of the junction bases match TRBD2. From cysteine to phenylalanine, the CDR3 is 15 amino acids long. Just CDR3 DNA is preserved here, 45 bases in frame from base 1. V ends up 4 bases short and J 5 bases short, with an unmatched junction base count of 10. CDR1 LNHDA and CDR2 SQIVND are derived from the germline V gene (reference sequence).